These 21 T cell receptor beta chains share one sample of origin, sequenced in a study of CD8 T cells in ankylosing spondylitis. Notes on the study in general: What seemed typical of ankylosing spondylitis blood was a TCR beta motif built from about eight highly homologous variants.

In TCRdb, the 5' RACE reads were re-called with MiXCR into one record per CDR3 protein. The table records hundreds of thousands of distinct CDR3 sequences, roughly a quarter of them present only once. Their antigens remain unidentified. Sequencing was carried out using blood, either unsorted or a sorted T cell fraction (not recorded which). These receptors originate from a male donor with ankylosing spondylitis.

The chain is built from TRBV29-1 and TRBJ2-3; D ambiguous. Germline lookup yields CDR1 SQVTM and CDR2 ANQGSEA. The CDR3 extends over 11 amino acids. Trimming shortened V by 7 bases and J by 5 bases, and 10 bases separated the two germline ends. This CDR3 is CSGSTRDTQYF. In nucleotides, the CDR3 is TGCAGCGGGAGCACGCGAGATACGCAGTATTTT.

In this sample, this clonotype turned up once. The CDR3 DNA follows: TGTGCCAGCAGTTATATGGCGGGAGGGATGAACACCGGGGAGCTGTTTTTT. This sequence encodes CASSYMAGGMNTGELFF. V gene TRBV27 combines with J gene TRBJ2-2, with 9 bases fitting TRBD2. This CDR3 contains 17 residues. CDR1 is MNHEY and CDR2 is SMNVEV in the germline V gene (reference sequence). The J segment lost 1 base and the V segment lost 4 bases, leaving 7 bases of the junction unmatched.

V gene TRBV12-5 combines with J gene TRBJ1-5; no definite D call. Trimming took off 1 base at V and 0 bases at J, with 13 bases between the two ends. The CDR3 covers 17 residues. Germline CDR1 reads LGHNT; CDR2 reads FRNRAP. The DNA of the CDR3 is TGTGCTAGTGGTTTGGGCCCCCTGACGGATAGCAATCAGCCCCAGCATTTT. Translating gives CASGLGPLTDSNQPQHF.

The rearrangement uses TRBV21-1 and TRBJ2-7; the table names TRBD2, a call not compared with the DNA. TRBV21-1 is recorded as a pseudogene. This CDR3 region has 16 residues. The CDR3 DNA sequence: TGTGCCAGCAGCAAAGTCGGGACTAGCGTAACCTACGAGCAGTACTTC. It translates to CASSKVGTSVTYEQYF.

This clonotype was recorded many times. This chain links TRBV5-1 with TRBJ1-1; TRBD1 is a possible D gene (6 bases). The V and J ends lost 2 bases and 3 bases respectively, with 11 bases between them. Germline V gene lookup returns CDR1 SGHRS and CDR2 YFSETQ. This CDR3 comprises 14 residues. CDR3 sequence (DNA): TGCGCCAGCAGCTTACAGGGCGGGGACACTGAAGCTTTCTTT. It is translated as CASSLQGGDTEAFF.

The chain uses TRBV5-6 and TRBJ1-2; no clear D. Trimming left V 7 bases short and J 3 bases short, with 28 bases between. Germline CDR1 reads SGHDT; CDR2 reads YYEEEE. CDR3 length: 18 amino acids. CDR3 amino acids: CASLLARSQFSDYYGYTF. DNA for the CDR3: TGTGCCAGCCTGCTAGCGAGGTCACAGTTCAGCGACTACTATGGCTACACCTTC.

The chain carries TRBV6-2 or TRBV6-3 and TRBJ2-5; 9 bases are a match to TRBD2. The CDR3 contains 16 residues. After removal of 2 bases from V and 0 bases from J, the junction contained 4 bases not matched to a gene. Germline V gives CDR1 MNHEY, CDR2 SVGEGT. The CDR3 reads CASSYEAGGYQETQYF. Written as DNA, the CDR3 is TGTGCCAGCAGTTACGAGGCGGGAGGGTACCAAGAGACCCAGTACTTC.

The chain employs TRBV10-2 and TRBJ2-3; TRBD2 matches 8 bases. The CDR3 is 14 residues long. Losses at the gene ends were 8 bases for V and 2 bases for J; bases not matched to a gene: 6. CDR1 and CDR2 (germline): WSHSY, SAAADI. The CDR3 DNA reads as TGCGCCAGCGGGCCAGCGGGGGTCACAGATACGCAGTATTTT. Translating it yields CASGPAGVTDTQYF.

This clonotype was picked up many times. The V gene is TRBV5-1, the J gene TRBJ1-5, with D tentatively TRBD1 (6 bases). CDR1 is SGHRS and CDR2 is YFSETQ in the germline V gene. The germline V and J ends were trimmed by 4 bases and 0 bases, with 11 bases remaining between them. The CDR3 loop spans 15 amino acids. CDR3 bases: TGCGCCAGCAGCCTAGGGACAAATAGCAATCAGCCCCAGCATTTT. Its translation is CASSLGTNSNQPQHF. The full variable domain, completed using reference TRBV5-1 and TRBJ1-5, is KAGVTQTPRYLIKTRGQQVTLSCSPISGHRSVSWYQQTPGQGLQFLFEYFSETQRNKGNFPGRFSGRQFSNSRSEMNVSTLELGDSALYLCASSLGTNSNQPQHFGDGTRLSIL.

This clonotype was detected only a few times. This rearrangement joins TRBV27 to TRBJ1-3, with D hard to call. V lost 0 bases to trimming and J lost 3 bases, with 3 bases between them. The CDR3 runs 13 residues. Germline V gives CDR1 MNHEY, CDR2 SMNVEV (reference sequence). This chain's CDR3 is CASSLSGGNTIYF. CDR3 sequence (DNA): TGTGCCAGCAGTTTATCGGGTGGAAACACCATATATTTT.

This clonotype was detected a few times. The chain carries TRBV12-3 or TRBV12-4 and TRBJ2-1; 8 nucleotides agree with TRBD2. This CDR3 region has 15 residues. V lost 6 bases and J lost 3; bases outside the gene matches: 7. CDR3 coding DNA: TGTGCCAGCAGACTTACTAGCGGAGGCTACAATGAGCAGTTCTTC. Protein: CASRLTSGGYNEQFF.

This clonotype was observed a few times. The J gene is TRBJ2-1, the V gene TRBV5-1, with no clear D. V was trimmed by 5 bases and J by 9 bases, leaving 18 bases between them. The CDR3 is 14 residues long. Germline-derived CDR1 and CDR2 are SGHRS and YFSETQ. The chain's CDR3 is CASSSDPPLIEQFF. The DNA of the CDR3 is TGCGCCAGCAGTTCCGACCCACCCCTAATTGAGCAGTTCTTC.

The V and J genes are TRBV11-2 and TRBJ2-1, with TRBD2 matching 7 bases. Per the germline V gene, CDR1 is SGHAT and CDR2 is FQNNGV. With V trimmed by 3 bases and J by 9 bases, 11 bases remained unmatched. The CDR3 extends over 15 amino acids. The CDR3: CASSFLAEGRGEQFF. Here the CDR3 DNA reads TGTGCCAGCAGCTTCCTAGCGGAGGGGAGGGGTGAGCAGTTCTTC.

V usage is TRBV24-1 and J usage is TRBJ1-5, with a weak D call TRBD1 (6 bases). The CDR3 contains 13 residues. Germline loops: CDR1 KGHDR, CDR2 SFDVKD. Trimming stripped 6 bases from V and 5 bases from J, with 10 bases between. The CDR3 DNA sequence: TGTGCCACCAGTTCAGGGGCTTATCAGCCCCAGCATTTT. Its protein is CATSSGAYQPQHF.

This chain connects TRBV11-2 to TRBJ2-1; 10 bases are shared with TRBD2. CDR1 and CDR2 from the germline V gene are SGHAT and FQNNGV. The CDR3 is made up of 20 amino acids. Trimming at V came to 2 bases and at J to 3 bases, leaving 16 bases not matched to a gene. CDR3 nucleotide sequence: TGTGCCAGCAGCTTAAGACTAGCGGGTCCCTTAAGACCCCGCTACAATGAGCAGTTCTTC. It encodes CASSLRLAGPLRPRYNEQFF.

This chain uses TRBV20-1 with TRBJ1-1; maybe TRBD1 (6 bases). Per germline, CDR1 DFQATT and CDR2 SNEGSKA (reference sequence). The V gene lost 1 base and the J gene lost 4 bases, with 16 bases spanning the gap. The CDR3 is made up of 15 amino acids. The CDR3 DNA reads TGCAGTGCTAGAGGTGGACAGCCAACGAGCACTGAAGCTTTCTTT. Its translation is CSARGGQPTSTEAFF.

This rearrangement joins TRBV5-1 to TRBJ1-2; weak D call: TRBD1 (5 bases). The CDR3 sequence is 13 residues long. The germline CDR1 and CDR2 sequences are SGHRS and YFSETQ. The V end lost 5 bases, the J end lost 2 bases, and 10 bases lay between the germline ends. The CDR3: CASRLQVNYGYTF. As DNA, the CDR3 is TGCGCCAGCAGATTACAGGTGAACTATGGCTACACCTTC. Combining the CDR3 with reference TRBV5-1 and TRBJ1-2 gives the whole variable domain KAGVTQTPRYLIKTRGQQVTLSCSPISGHRSVSWYQQTPGQGLQFLFEYFSETQRNKGNFPGRFSGRQFSNSRSEMNVSTLELGDSALYLCASRLQVNYGYTFGSGTRLTVV.

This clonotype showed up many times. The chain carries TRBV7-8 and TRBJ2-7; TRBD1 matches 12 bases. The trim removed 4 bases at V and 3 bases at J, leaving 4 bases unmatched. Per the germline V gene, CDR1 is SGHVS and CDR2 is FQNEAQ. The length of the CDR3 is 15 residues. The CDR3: CASSYGTGGFYEQYV. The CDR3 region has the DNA TGTGCCAGCAGCTACGGGACAGGGGGCTTCTACGAGCAGTACGTC.

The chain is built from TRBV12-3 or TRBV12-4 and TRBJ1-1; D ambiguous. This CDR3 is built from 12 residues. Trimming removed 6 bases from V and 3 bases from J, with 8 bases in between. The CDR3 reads CASRSSHTEAFF. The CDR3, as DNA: TGTGCCAGCAGATCGAGCCACACTGAAGCTTTCTTT.

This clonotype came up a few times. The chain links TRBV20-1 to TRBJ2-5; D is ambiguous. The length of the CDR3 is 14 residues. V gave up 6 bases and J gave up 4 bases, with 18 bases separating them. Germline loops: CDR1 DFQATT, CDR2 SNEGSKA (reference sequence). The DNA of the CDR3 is TGCAGTGCAATCGACTCCACCCGGCGAGAGACCCAGTACTTC. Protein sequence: CSAIDSTRRETQYF.

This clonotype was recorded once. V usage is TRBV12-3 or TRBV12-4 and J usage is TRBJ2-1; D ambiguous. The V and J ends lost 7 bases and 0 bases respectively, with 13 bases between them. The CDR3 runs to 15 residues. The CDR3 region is CASKTSRSSYNEQFF. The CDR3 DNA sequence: TGTGCCAGCAAAACTTCGAGGAGCTCCTACAATGAGCAGTTCTTC.